Shown below are 32 T cell receptor beta chains from a single sample sequenced in a study of blood T cell repertoires in COVID-19. The repertoire was sequenced with immunoSEQ multiplex PCR; TCRdb's copy has only in-frame clones and lacks some. The data show some 80,000 clones, with 90% seen just once and about 16% held by the top ten. Sequenced: peripheral blood. The receptors derive from a woman older than 75 with active or convalescent COVID-19.

The chain joins TRBV28 to TRBJ1-1; D might be TRBD1 (5 bases). This CDR3 comprises 16 residues. Per germline, CDR1 MDHEN and CDR2 SYDVKM. V dropped 1 base and J dropped 2 bases, with 14 bases sitting between them. CDR3: CASSLFWGGENTEAFF. The CDR3 nucleotides are TGTGCCAGCAGTTTATTCTGGGGCGGGGAAAACACTGAAGCTTTCTTT.

This chain links TRBV19 with TRBJ2-7; D perhaps matches TRBD2 (5 bases). The CDR3 extends over 14 amino acids. Between the trimmed V and J ends, which lost 3 bases and 0 bases, there was a span of 9 bases. The germline gives CDR1 LNHDA, CDR2 SQIVND (reference sequence). CDR3 residues: CASSMGEGSYEQYF. CDR3 nucleotide sequence: TGTGCCAGTAGTATGGGTGAGGGCTCCTACGAGCAGTACTTC.

V and J are TRBV7-2 and TRBJ2-6; 7 bases align to TRBD1. Germline V gene sequence: CDR1 SGHTA, CDR2 FQGNSA. V was pared by 5 bases and J by 1 base, with 5 bases of the junction left unmatched. This CDR3 contains 16 residues. CDR3 loop: CASSAKTGSGANVLTF. The CDR3 region has the DNA TGTGCCAGCAGCGCCAAGACAGGGTCTGGGGCCAACGTCCTGACTTTC.

This chain joins TRBV7-9 and TRBJ1-1, with D tentatively TRBD1 (5 bases). The germline V gene has CDR1 SEHNR and CDR2 FQNEAQ (reference sequence). Trimming stripped 0 bases from V and 4 bases from J, with 15 bases between. The CDR3 sequence is 16 residues long. The CDR3 region is CASSLAVRGTGTEAFF. CDR3 DNA sequence: TGTGCCAGCAGCTTAGCGGTACGGGGGACTGGCACTGAAGCTTTCTTT.

The V call is TRBV2, the J call TRBJ2-2, with 13 bases that match TRBD2. CDR3 length equals 16 residues. The germline V gene has CDR1 SNHLY and CDR2 FYNNEI. Losses at the gene ends were 6 bases for V and 2 bases for J; bases not matched to a gene: 3. The CDR3 region is CASRTSGGYNTGELFF. CDR3 DNA: TGTGCCAGCAGGACTAGCGGGGGGTATAACACCGGGGAGCTGTTTTTT.

The chain employs TRBV7-3 and TRBJ2-2; TRBD2 matches 9 bases. Germline-derived CDR1 and CDR2 are SGHTA and FQGTGA. V lost 1 base to trimming and J lost 6 bases; unmatched junction nucleotides: 15. CDR3 length: 19 amino acids. The CDR3 region has the DNA TGTGCCAGCAGCTTAATCCCTAGCGGGGTCCTCTCAGGAGCCGGGGAGCTGTTTTTT. This sequence encodes CASSLIPSGVLSGAGELFF.

The V call is TRBV9, the J call TRBJ2-7, with D possibly being TRBD1 (5 bases). The CDR3 contains 14 residues. In germline, CDR1 is SGDLS, CDR2 YYNGEE. Trimming took off 2 bases at V and 0 bases at J, with 9 bases between the two ends. CDR3 DNA: TGTGCCAGCAGCGTGACAGTTTTCTCCTACGAGCAGTACTTC. Its protein product is CASSVTVFSYEQYF.

The chain employs TRBV6-5 and TRBJ2-2; maybe TRBD2 (6 bases). Trimming left V 0 bases short and J 4 bases short, with 9 bases between. This CDR3 region has 15 residues. The germline CDR1 and CDR2 sequences are MNHEY and SVGAGI. The CDR3 region is CASSYSPEGTGELFF. CDR3 bases: TGTGCCAGCAGTTACTCCCCGGAGGGCACCGGGGAGCTGTTTTTT.

The genes are TRBV7-2 and TRBJ2-7, with 11 bases lining up with TRBD2. Germline CDR1 and CDR2: SGHTA and FQGNSA. This CDR3 has 16 amino acids. Germline trimming cut 1 base from V and 2 bases from J; bases unmatched to any gene: 4. The DNA of the CDR3 is TGTGCCAGCAGCTTAGAGGGTAGCGGGGGGGCCTACGAGCAGTACTTC. It yields the protein CASSLEGSGGAYEQYF.

This clone has only one observation. This chain uses TRBV20-1 with TRBJ2-3; the D is unclear. CDR1 and CDR2 from the germline V gene are DFQATT and SNEGSKA (reference sequence). The CDR3 runs 11 residues. V gave up 0 bases and J gave up 7 bases, with 5 bases separating them. The CDR3 sequence: CSARDQYTQYF. In nucleotides, the CDR3 is TGCAGTGCTAGAGATCAGTATACGCAGTATTTT.

The chain is built from TRBV15 and TRBJ1-2; no firm D call. The V gene lost 0 bases and the J gene lost 6 bases, with 11 bases spanning the gap. Germline CDR1 LNHNV, CDR2 YYDKDF (reference sequence). This CDR3 spans 14 amino acids. DNA of the CDR3: TGTGCCACCAGCAGAGATCTGGCGGAGGATGGCTACACCTTC. Its translation is CATSRDLAEDGYTF.

The CDR3 here is CASSAGGATNEKLFF. DNA of the CDR3: TGTGCCAGCAGTGCAGGGGGCGCGACTAATGAAAAACTGTTTTTT. The chain links TRBV28 to TRBJ1-4; 8 bases are a match to TRBD1. Germline V lookup: CDR1 MDHEN, CDR2 SYDVKM. The CDR3 spans 15 residues. Trimming cost V 5 bases and J 2 bases; bases outside gene matches: 4. Filled out from reference TRBV28 and TRBJ1-4, the complete variable domain reads DVKVTQSSRYLVKRTGEKVFLECVQDMDHENMFWYRQDPGLGLRLIYFSYDVKMKEKGDIPEGYSVSREKKERFSLILESASTNQTSMYLCASSAGGATNEKLFFGSGTQLSVL.

This chain connects TRBV28 to TRBJ1-2, with D unclear. The V end was cut by 2 bases, the J end by 7 bases, with 5 bases between. The CDR3 extends over 11 amino acids. Per the germline V gene, CDR1 is MDHEN and CDR2 is SYDVKM. The CDR3 DNA is TGTGCCAGCAGTTTACATTTTGGCTACACCTTC. Translating gives CASSLHFGYTF.

This clone was detected once. V gene TRBV9 combines with J gene TRBJ1-6; 12 bases are a match to TRBD1. The CDR3 totals 16 residues. The V and J ends lost 4 bases and 7 bases, in that order; junction bases with no gene match: 6. Germline CDR1 and CDR2: SGDLS and YYNGEE. The CDR3, as DNA: TGTGCCAGCAGCCCGGGACAGGGGGCACGGAATTCACCCCTCCACTTT. This sequence encodes CASSPGQGARNSPLHF.

This sequence joins TRBV3-1 (or the pseudogene TRBV3-2) and TRBJ1-2; no clear D gene. With 1 base removed from V and 4 bases from J, the gap between germline ends came to 7 bases. Germline lookup yields CDR1 LGHDT and CDR2 YNNKEL (reference sequence). The CDR3 consists of 13 residues. The CDR3 DNA reads as TGTGCCAGCAGCCAAGGGGGAGCCTATGGCTACACCTTC. Its translation is CASSQGGAYGYTF.

The chain couples TRBV28 to TRBJ2-7; TRBD1 agrees at 9 bases. Germline V gives CDR1 MDHEN, CDR2 SYDVKM. The CDR3 runs to 15 residues. V gave up 6 bases and J gave up 1 base; unmatched junction bases: 7. In DNA form, the CDR3 reads TGTGCCAGCAGGTTCCGACAGGGGGGTTCCTACGAGCAGTACTTC. It is translated as CASRFRQGGSYEQYF. The full variable domain, with the rest looked up from reference TRBV28 and TRBJ2-7, is DVKVTQSSRYLVKRTGEKVFLECVQDMDHENMFWYRQDPGLGLRLIYFSYDVKMKEKGDIPEGYSVSREKKERFSLILESASTNQTSMYLCASRFRQGGSYEQYFGPGTRLTVT.

This clone showed up just once. The gene calls are TRBV18 and TRBJ2-7; the D gene is possibly TRBD1 (5 bases). The CDR3 runs 16 residues. Trimming pared 0 bases from V and 0 bases from J, leaving 12 bases between. Per the germline V gene, CDR1 is KGHSH and CDR2 is LQKENI. The CDR3 nucleotides read TGTGCCAGCTCACCACCGGGGCAGTACAGCTCCTACGAGCAGTACTTC. Protein sequence: CASSPPGQYSSYEQYF.

The V call is TRBV6-5, the J call TRBJ2-2; D gene uncertain. Trimming removed 6 bases from V and 6 bases from J, with 11 bases in between. Germline CDR1 is MNHEY and CDR2 is SVGAGI. This CDR3 is 13 amino acids long. The CDR3 loop reads CASSPTRPGELFF. DNA for the CDR3: TGTGCCAGCAGCCCAACACGCCCCGGGGAGCTGTTTTTT.

The chain has TRBV27 and TRBJ1-6; 9 bases align to TRBD1. The CDR3 runs 14 residues. Trimming removed 6 bases from V and 7 bases from J; junction bases left unmatched: 4. The germline V gene encodes CDR1 MNHEY and CDR2 SMNVEV (reference sequence). In DNA, the CDR3 is TGTGCCAGCAGAGGGACAGGGCCGAATTCACCCCTCCACTTT. Translation gives CASRGTGPNSPLHF.

The chain links TRBV6-5 to TRBJ1-3; tentative D call: TRBD1 (5 bases). The CDR3 totals 14 residues. Trimming took off 2 bases at V and 4 bases at J, with 9 bases between the two ends. Germline V gene lookup returns CDR1 MNHEY and CDR2 SVGAGI. This CDR3 reads CASSYKRQGNTIYF. CDR3 coding DNA: TGTGCCAGCAGTTACAAGAGACAGGGAAACACCATATATTTT.

V usage is TRBV6-2 or TRBV6-3 and J usage is TRBJ1-1, with D perhaps matching TRBD1 (6 bases). The germline V gene has CDR1 MNHEY and CDR2 SVGEGT. Trimming shortened V by 5 bases and J by 3 bases, and 13 bases separated the two germline ends. CDR3 size: 14 residues. CDR3 DNA sequence: TGTGCCAGCAGTATGGACAGACGGCACACTGAAGCTTTCTTT. Translated, it gives CASSMDRRHTEAFF.

The chain uses TRBV21-1 and TRBJ2-7; the tabulated D call, TRBD2, remains unverified against the DNA. TRBV21-1 is recorded as a pseudogene. The CDR3 is made up of 17 amino acids. CDR3 DNA sequence: TGTGCCAGCAGCAAAGAGGAGGTCAGGCTATTTACCTACGAGCAGTACTTC. This translates into CASSKEEVRLFTYEQYF.

V gene TRBV5-1 combines with J gene TRBJ2-7, with D perhaps matching TRBD1 (5 bases). Trimming shortened V by 0 bases and J by 2 bases, and 12 bases separated the two germline ends. The CDR3 covers 15 residues. Germline V gene data show CDR1 as SGHRS and CDR2 as YFSETQ. DNA of the CDR3: TGCGCCAGCAGCTTGGGGCAGGGTGGCCCCTACGAGCAGTACTTC. It is translated as CASSLGQGGPYEQYF. Variable domain in full (rest from reference TRBV5-1 and TRBJ2-7): KAGVTQTPRYLIKTRGQQVTLSCSPISGHRSVSWYQQTPGQGLQFLFEYFSETQRNKGNFPGRFSGRQFSNSRSEMNVSTLELGDSALYLCASSLGQGGPYEQYFGPGTRLTVT.

There are a few counts of this clone. This CDR3 is also generated by other DNA sequences in the sample. The chain links TRBV10-3 to TRBJ1-2; TRBD1 agrees at 12 bases. CDR3 length equals 15 residues. V was clipped by 0 bases and J by 5 bases; unmatched bases: 1. Germline V lookup: CDR1 ENHRY, CDR2 SYGVKD. In nucleotides, the CDR3 is TGTGCCATCAGTGAGTCGGGACAGGGGGCATATGGCTACACCTTC. This codes for CAISESGQGAYGYTF.

V usage is TRBV6-5 and J usage is TRBJ2-1; a possible D gene is TRBD1 (6 bases). Trimming left V 3 bases short and J 0 bases short, with 9 bases between. Looked up from germline, CDR1 is MNHEY and CDR2 is SVGAGI. The CDR3 totals 15 residues. DNA for the CDR3: TGTGCCAGCAGTTATAAAGGGGGCTCCTACAATGAGCAGTTCTTC. It translates to CASSYKGGSYNEQFF.

The CDR3 DNA is TGCGCCAGCAGCCTCCGGGGACAGGCCGCCGGGGAAAAACTGTTTTTT. Its translation: CASSLRGQAAGEKLFF. The rearrangement links TRBV5-1 to TRBJ1-4, with 8 positions matching TRBD1. The CDR3 sequence is 16 residues long. V was pared by 4 bases and J by 8 bases, with 13 bases of the junction left unmatched. CDR1 is SGHRS, CDR2 YFSETQ, per germline.

This rearrangement joins TRBV21-1 to TRBJ2-7; the table's TRBD1 call for D was not verified on the DNA. TRBV21-1 is assigned pseudogene status. The CDR3 has 11 amino acids. CDR3 in amino acids: CASSSWPEQYF. As DNA, the CDR3 is TGTGCCAGCAGCTCTTGGCCTGAGCAGTACTTC.

The CDR3 region is CASSSRLATNEKLFF. The CDR3 bases are TGTGCCAGCAGCTCGCGGCTTGCAACTAATGAAAAACTGTTTTTT. The V and J genes are TRBV5-4 and TRBJ1-4; no clear D. Germline V gene data show CDR1 as SGHNT and CDR2 as YYREEE (reference sequence). The CDR3 runs to 15 residues. Trimming took 3 bases from V and 0 from J, leaving 9 bases between them.

The genes are TRBV4-3 and TRBJ1-2; TRBD1 agrees at 7 bases. Germline V CDR1 and CDR2: LGHNA, YSLEER. The CDR3 extends over 18 amino acids. V dropped 1 base and J dropped 3; count of bases not matched to a gene: 14. The DNA for the CDR3 is TGCGCCAGCAGCCAAGTTGTTGTTGTGAGGGGGCGCGACTATGGCTACACCTTC. This translates into CASSQVVVVRGRDYGYTF.

The CDR3 protein is CASQGSGHPGVHSHGEQYF. CDR3 in DNA: TGCGCCAGTCAAGGCTCAGGGCACCCTGGGGTACACTCCCACGGTGAGCAGTACTTC. This chain uses TRBV10-2 with TRBJ2-7; the D gene is possibly TRBD1 (5 bases). Trimming took 9 bases from V and 7 from J, leaving 37 bases between them. CDR3 length: 19 amino acids. Germline V gene data show CDR1 as WSHSY and CDR2 as SAAADI.

The chain recombines TRBV5-4 with TRBJ2-5, with D possibly TRBD2 on 6 matching bases. Trimming pared 4 bases from V and 1 base from J, leaving 14 bases between. The CDR3 loop spans 15 amino acids. CDR1 is SGHNT, CDR2 YYREEE, per germline (reference sequence). CDR3 amino acids: CASSTSTGRQETQYF. CDR3 DNA sequence: TGTGCCAGCAGCACTAGCACCGGACGCCAAGAGACCCAGTACTTC. Complete variable domain (other parts from reference TRBV5-4 and TRBJ2-5): ETGVTQSPTHLIKTRGQQVTLRCSSQSGHNTVSWYQQALGQGPQFIFQYYREEENGRGNFPPRFSGLQFPNYSSELNVNALELDDSALYLCASSTSTGRQETQYFGPGTRLLVL.

The chain recombines TRBV9 with TRBJ1-1; D is perhaps TRBD1 (6 bases). From germline, CDR1 is SGDLS and CDR2 YYNGEE. V shed 0 bases and J shed 7 bases, with 10 bases lying between them. CDR3 length equals 13 residues. The CDR3 nucleotides read TGTGCCAGCAGCGTAGCCGGGGGGCTTGAAGCTTTCTTT. This translates into CASSVAGGLEAFF.